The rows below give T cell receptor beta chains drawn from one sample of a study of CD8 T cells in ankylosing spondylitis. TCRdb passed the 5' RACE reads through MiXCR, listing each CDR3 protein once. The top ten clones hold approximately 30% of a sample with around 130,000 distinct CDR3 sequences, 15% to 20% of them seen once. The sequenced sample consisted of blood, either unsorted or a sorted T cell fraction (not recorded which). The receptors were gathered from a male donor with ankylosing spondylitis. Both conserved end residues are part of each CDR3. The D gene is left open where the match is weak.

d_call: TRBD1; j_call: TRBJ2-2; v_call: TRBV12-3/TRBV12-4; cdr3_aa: CASTDSDRANTEELFF
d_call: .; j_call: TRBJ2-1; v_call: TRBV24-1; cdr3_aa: CATRGDSPSNEQFF
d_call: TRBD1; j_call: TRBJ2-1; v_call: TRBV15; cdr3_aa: CATSRGGDRPYNEQFF
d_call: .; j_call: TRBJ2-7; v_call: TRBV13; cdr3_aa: CASSPPGGEQYF
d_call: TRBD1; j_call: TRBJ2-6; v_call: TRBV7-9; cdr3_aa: CASSLTGARGANVLTF
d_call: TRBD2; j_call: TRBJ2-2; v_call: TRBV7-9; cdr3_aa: CASSLESGANTGELFF
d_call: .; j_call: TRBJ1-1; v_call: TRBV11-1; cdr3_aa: CASSLTRGAEAFF
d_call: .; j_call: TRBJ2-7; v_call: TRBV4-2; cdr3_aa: CASSPQYASAGEQYF
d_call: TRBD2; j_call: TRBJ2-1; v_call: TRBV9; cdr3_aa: CASSGGLATYNEQFF
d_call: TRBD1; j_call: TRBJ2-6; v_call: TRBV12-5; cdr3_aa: CATFGQGNSGANVLTF
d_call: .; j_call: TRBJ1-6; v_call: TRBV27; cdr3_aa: CASTEGGSQSPLHF
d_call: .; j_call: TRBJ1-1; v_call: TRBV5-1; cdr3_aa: CASSWDGTEAFF
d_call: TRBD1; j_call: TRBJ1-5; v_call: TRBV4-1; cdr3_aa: CASSRNRGANQPQHF
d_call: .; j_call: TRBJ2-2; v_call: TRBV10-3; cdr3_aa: CAISGDSMNTGELFF
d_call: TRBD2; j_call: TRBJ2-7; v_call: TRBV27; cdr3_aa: CATKRREGLFEQYF
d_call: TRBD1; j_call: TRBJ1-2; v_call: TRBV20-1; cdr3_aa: CSAITGGFGGYTF
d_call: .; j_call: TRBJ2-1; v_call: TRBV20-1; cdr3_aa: CSAADHYNEQFF
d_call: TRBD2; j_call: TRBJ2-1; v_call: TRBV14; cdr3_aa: CASSQASGAYNEQFF
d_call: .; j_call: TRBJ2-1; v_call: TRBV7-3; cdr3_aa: CASSLGRGKFF
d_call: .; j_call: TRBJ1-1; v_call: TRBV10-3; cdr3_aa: CAIAGDTEAFF
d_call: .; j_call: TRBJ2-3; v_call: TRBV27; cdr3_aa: CASSLFVGSTDTQYF
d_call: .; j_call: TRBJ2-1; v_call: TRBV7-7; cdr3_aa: CASSPLGADNEQFF
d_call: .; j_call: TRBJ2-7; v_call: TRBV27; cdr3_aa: CASSYLSGSYEQYF